This TCR beta chain was recorded in a study of T cell responses to AZD1222 COVID-19 vaccine. Germline-derived CDR1 and CDR2 are WSHSY and SAAADI. V was cut by 5 bases and J by 1 base, with 5 bases left in between. The CDR3 contains 12 residues. The data were produced by immunoSEQ multiplex PCR, yet TCRdb's version contains in-frame clones alone and is incomplete. The sample contains some 40,000 clones, roughly 75% of which appear only once. Sample: peripheral blood, taken on day 0 of AZD1222 vaccination. The clonotype comes from an adult in good health. The V gene is TRBV10-2, the J gene TRBJ1-2; D is ambiguous. The CDR3 region is CASSPSNYGYTF. CDR3 DNA: TGCGCCAGCAGTCCCAGTAACTATGGCTACACCTTC.